The 23 T cell receptor beta chains given below trace back to one sample, sequenced in a study of T-cell reconstitution after alpha-beta-depleted transplantation in children. During its preparation, the TCRbeta library received unique molecular identifiers. TCRdb reprocessed the PCR reads with MiXCR, giving one entry per CDR3 protein. The repertoire consists of 500,000 to 650,000 distinct CDR3 sequences, with approximately 10% occurring once and the leading ten covering 12% to 15%. Specimen: PBMCs, mostly from graft donor cells, collected 180 days after TCRalphabeta/CD19-depleted stem cell transplant. The receptors originated from a female patient between 2 and 10 years old who had a stem cell transplant for aplastic anemia, so the T cells may come from the graft donor.

This chain uses TRBV12-3 or TRBV12-4 with TRBJ2-5; D gene ambiguous. The CDR3 sequence is 13 residues long. Trimming removed 3 bases from V and 3 bases from J, with 8 bases in between. CDR3 in amino acids: CASSFGWEETQYF. For the CDR3, the DNA is TGTGCCAGCAGTTTTGGCTGGGAAGAGACCCAGTACTTC.

The chain links TRBV28 to TRBJ1-1; D is undetermined. This CDR3 comprises 13 residues. CDR1 is MDHEN, CDR2 SYDVKM, per germline. Trimming stripped 5 bases from V and 1 base from J, with 8 bases between. Here the CDR3 reads CASSKYQNTEAFF. Here the CDR3 DNA reads TGTGCCAGCAGTAAATACCAGAACACTGAAGCTTTCTTT.

This clonotype was seen repeatedly, ten times or more. The chain joins TRBV28 to TRBJ2-5; the match to TRBD2 covers 15 bases. This CDR3 comprises 17 residues. CDR1 and CDR2 (germline): MDHEN, SYDVKM. V was pared by 4 bases and J by 6 bases, with 9 bases of the junction left unmatched. The CDR3 spells CASSSRTSGRAVKTQYF. CDR3 DNA sequence: TGTGCCAGCAGTTCCCGGACTAGCGGGAGGGCCGTGAAGACCCAGTACTTC.

The genes are TRBV12-3 or TRBV12-4 and TRBJ1-1; 12 bases are a match to TRBD1. J was trimmed by 5 bases and V by 3 bases; bases with no gene match: 10. The CDR3 is 17 residues long. CDR3 nucleotide sequence: TGTGCCAGCAGTTTTAGGTGGGGACAGGGGGCGCGGACTGAAGCTTTCTTT. Protein product: CASSFRWGQGARTEAFF.

This clonotype was seen at least ten times. The chain combines TRBV29-1 with TRBJ1-2; D possibly corresponds to TRBD1 (6 bases). The ends were cut back, 4 bases at V and 8 bases at J, with 17 bases in the middle. Per the germline V gene, CDR1 is SQVTM and CDR2 is ANQGSEA. The CDR3 runs to 13 residues. CDR3 in DNA: TGCAGCGTTGGAGCACAGGGCTTCGGAGGCTACACCTTC. It codes for CSVGAQGFGGYTF. Full variable domain (outside the CDR3, taken from reference TRBV29-1 and TRBJ1-2): SAVISQKPSRDICQRGTSLTIQCQVDSQVTMMFWYRQQPGQSLTLIATANQGSEATYESGFVIDKFPISRPNLTFSTLTVSNMSPEDSSIYLCSVGAQGFGGYTFGSGTRLTVV.

This clonotype was seen a few times. J is TRBJ2-7 and V is TRBV5-6; D gene uncertain. Germline V lookup: CDR1 SGHDT, CDR2 YYEEEE. CDR3 length equals 14 residues. Trimming took off 0 bases at V and 6 bases at J, with 13 bases between the two ends. CDR3 loop: CASSLDPRVSEQYV. The DNA of the CDR3 is TGTGCCAGCAGCTTGGACCCACGGGTATCCGAGCAGTACGTC.

The chain links TRBV12-3 or TRBV12-4 to TRBJ2-7; D gene ambiguous. CDR3 size: 14 residues. V lost 2 bases and J lost 0, with 8 bases in between. CDR3 sequence: CASSLTPISYEQYF. For the CDR3, the DNA is TGTGCCAGCAGTTTAACCCCCATCTCCTACGAGCAGTACTTC.

This clonotype was observed a few times. The CDR3 is CSAPLHQGWKQETQYF. CDR3 nucleotide sequence: TGCAGTGCTCCCTTACACCAGGGCTGGAAACAAGAGACCCAGTACTTC. The chain employs TRBV20-1 and TRBJ2-5; TRBD1 is a possible D gene (5 bases). The ends were cut back, 5 bases at V and 2 bases at J, with 21 bases in the middle. Germline V gene data show CDR1 as DFQATT and CDR2 as SNEGSKA (reference sequence). The CDR3 length is 16 residues.

The gene calls are TRBV6-2 or TRBV6-3 and TRBJ2-7, with TRBD1 matching over 7 bases. Germline loops: CDR1 MNHEY, CDR2 SVGEGT. This CDR3 has 22 residues. The CDR3 loop reads CASSYPTSSKGQTNKSSYEHYV. The CDR3 nucleotides are TGTGCCAGCAGTTATCCAACGAGCTCCAAGGGACAGACTAACAAAAGCTCCTACGAGCACTACGTC.

This clonotype was seen a handful of times. The chain recombines TRBV5-1 with TRBJ1-4; 10 nucleotides agree with TRBD1. V was pared by 4 bases and J by 5 bases, with 5 bases of the junction left unmatched. In germline, CDR1 is SGHRS, CDR2 YFSETQ. The CDR3 is made up of 15 amino acids. The CDR3 reads CASSPSGQGNEKLFF. Here the CDR3 DNA reads TGCGCCAGCAGCCCATCGGGACAGGGGAATGAAAAACTGTTTTTT.

This clonotype turned up a few times. The chain joins TRBV5-6 to TRBJ2-1; the D call may be TRBD1 or TRBD2 (5 bases each). The CDR3 consists of 13 residues. V lost 3 bases, J lost 7 bases, and 11 bases lay in between. Per germline, CDR1 SGHDT and CDR2 YYEEEE. CDR3 residues: CASSYGTENEQFF. Written as DNA, the CDR3 is TGTGCCAGCAGCTATGGGACGGAGAATGAGCAGTTCTTC.

The V call is TRBV4-3, the J call TRBJ1-4; D might be TRBD1 (5 bases). The CDR3 extends over 15 amino acids. Germline CDR1 is LGHNA and CDR2 is YSLEER. V dropped 2 bases and J dropped 2 bases, with 9 bases sitting between them. CDR3 in amino acids: CASSQPGRTNEKLFF. CDR3 DNA sequence: TGCGCCAGCAGCCAACCGGGACGCACTAATGAAAAACTGTTTTTT.

There are a few counts of this clonotype. This chain joins TRBV18 and TRBJ2-4, with 13 bases fitting TRBD2. Germline CDR1 and CDR2: KGHSH and LQKENI. V was pared by 6 bases and J by 8 bases, with 13 bases of the junction left unmatched. The CDR3 has 17 amino acids. The CDR3 region has the DNA TGTGCCAGCTCCCCCGGACTAGCGGGAGTTAGGAGGGACATTCAGTACTTC. Protein: CASSPGLAGVRRDIQYF. Supplemented by reference TRBV18 and TRBJ2-4, the full variable domain reads NAGVMQNPRHLVRRRGQEARLRCSPMKGHSHVYWYRQLPEEGLKFMVYLQKENIIDESGMPKERFSAEFPKEGPSILRIQQVVRGDSAAYFCASSPGLAGVRRDIQYFGAGTRLSVL.

J is TRBJ2-1 and V is TRBV6-1; possibly TRBD1 for D (6 bases). From germline, CDR1 is MNHNS and CDR2 SASEGT. Trimming removed 6 bases from V and 0 bases from J, with 12 bases in between. The CDR3 runs 15 residues. The CDR3 region is CASRQGGYSYNEQFF. In DNA, the CDR3 is TGTGCCAGCAGACAAGGGGGATACTCCTACAATGAGCAGTTCTTC.

A few counts support this clonotype. The chain is built from TRBV7-8 and TRBJ1-1; D is uncertain. The CDR3 is 13 residues long. V was clipped by 5 bases and J by 7 bases, with 14 bases between them. The germline CDR1 and CDR2 sequences are SGHVS and FQNEAQ. The CDR3 loop is CASSPPLAGEAFF. Here the CDR3 DNA reads TGTGCCAGCAGCCCCCCCCTGGCAGGTGAAGCTTTCTTT.

This clonotype occurred a few times. The rearrangement uses TRBV6-2 or TRBV6-3 and TRBJ2-1, with 7 positions matching TRBD2. J was trimmed by 6 bases and V by 2 bases; bases with no gene match: 4. The CDR3 runs 14 residues. The germline CDR1 and CDR2 sequences are MNHEY and SVGEGT. The CDR3 sequence is CASSYPGGRNEQFF. The DNA of the CDR3 is TGTGCCAGCAGTTACCCGGGGGGACGCAATGAGCAGTTCTTC.

The CDR3, as DNA: TGTGCCAGCAGCTTACCCACTGACTACGAGCAGTACTTC. Encoded protein: CASSLPTDYEQYF. V is TRBV7-9 and J is TRBJ2-7; D unresolved. The CDR3 contains 13 residues. Germline CDR1 reads SEHNR; CDR2 reads FQNEAQ (reference sequence). The germline V and J ends were trimmed by 2 bases and 3 bases, with 8 bases remaining between them.

The chain is built from TRBV19 and TRBJ1-5; D might be TRBD1 (6 bases). The germline V gene has CDR1 LNHDA and CDR2 SQIVND (reference sequence). The V end lost 5 bases, the J end lost 3 bases, and 11 bases lay between the germline ends. The CDR3 loop spans 14 amino acids. DNA for the CDR3: TGTGCCAGTAGTGGTCCAGGGGTCAATCAGCCCCAGCATTTT. It encodes CASSGPGVNQPQHF.

This clonotype was observed a few times. This rearrangement joins TRBV5-6 to TRBJ2-5; 12 nucleotides line up with TRBD1. The CDR3 loop spans 15 amino acids. The germline V gene encodes CDR1 SGHDT and CDR2 YYEEEE. Unmatched junction bases numbered 13, after V lost 9 bases and J lost 7 bases. The CDR3 loop reads CANLHRDRGRGTQYF. For the CDR3, the DNA is TGTGCCAACCTTCACCGGGACAGGGGGCGCGGGACCCAGTACTTC.

There are a few counts of this clonotype. The gene calls are TRBV21-1 and TRBJ2-7; the table's D call of TRBD2 was not tested on the DNA. TRBV21-1 is classified as a pseudogene. The CDR3 is made up of 18 amino acids. DNA for the CDR3: TGTGCCAGCAGCAATTGGGCCGGGACTAGCGGGCCTCTCTACGAGCAGTACTTC. This gives the protein CASSNWAGTSGPLYEQYF.

The CDR3 is CASSQDGRAGYSNQPQHF. The CDR3 DNA follows: TGCGCCAGCAGCCAAGATGGCAGGGCGGGGTATAGCAATCAGCCCCAGCATTTT. V and J are TRBV4-1 and TRBJ1-5; possibly TRBD1 for D (5 bases). Germline lookup yields CDR1 MGHRA and CDR2 YSYEKL. The CDR3 runs 18 residues. V was pared by 0 bases and J by 0 bases, with 15 bases between.

CDR3 loop: CASSPPELFF. The CDR3 nucleotides are TGTGCCAGCAGCCCCCCGGAGCTGTTTTTT. J is TRBJ2-2 and V is TRBV7-9, with D unclear. CDR3 length equals 10 residues. Germline V gene sequence: CDR1 SEHNR, CDR2 FQNEAQ (reference sequence). V dropped 5 bases and J dropped 10 bases, with 5 bases sitting between them.

The chain uses TRBV28 and TRBJ2-2, with D tentatively TRBD2 (5 bases). The CDR3 loop spans 15 amino acids. V gave up 6 bases and J gave up 6 bases, with 17 bases separating them. Germline V gives CDR1 MDHEN, CDR2 SYDVKM. The CDR3 coding sequence is TGTGCCAGCAGGACCCTCATACGGGGAGCCGGGGAGCTGTTTTTT. Translating gives CASRTLIRGAGELFF.